Listed here are 22 T cell receptor beta chains from one sample, sequenced in a study of cytomegalovirus exposure and HLA in healthy donors. PCR primers comprised 60 Vbeta and 13 Jbeta primers. Using immunoSEQ multiplex PCR, the repertoire was profiled, and TCRdb retains in-frame clones only, with some absent. Of 140,000 to 150,000 clones listed, 78% are singletons. Sequencing input: PBMCs. The receptors derive from a man in his forties or fifties in good health and CMV-seropositive.

V and J are TRBV11-2 and TRBJ2-7; D ambiguous. Germline V gene sequence: CDR1 SGHAT, CDR2 FQNNGV. This CDR3 comprises 14 residues. The ends were cut back, 4 bases at V and 6 bases at J, with 16 bases in the middle. The CDR3 loop reads CASSSINGFTEQYF. The CDR3 coding sequence is TGTGCCAGCAGCTCAATCAACGGGTTTACCGAGCAGTACTTC.

The chain recombines TRBV13 with TRBJ2-5; 7 nucleotides match TRBD2. This CDR3 is built from 15 residues. Germline V CDR1 and CDR2: PRHDT, FYEKMQ (reference sequence). V was clipped by 3 bases and J by 2 bases; unmatched bases: 6. CDR3 nucleotides: TGTGCCAGCAGCTTGCGCGGGAGCTCACAAGAGACCCAGTACTTC. Translated, it gives CASSLRGSSQETQYF.

This clone has a handful of counts. This chain joins TRBV19 and TRBJ2-3; D may be TRBD1 (6 bases). Germline V gene sequence: CDR1 LNHDA, CDR2 SQIVND (reference sequence). The CDR3 runs to 14 residues. The ends were cut back, 3 bases at V and 6 bases at J, with 13 bases in the middle. CDR3 sequence reads: CASSMGEQGDTQYF. The CDR3 coding sequence is TGTGCCAGTAGTATGGGAGAGCAGGGGGATACGCAGTATTTT.

The chain couples TRBV9 to TRBJ2-1; 14 bases are shared with TRBD2. Trimming cost V 6 bases and J 3 bases; bases outside gene matches: 5. Germline V gives CDR1 SGDLS, CDR2 YYNGEE. The CDR3 consists of 16 residues. CDR3 sequence (DNA): TGTGCCAGCACCGGGACTAGCGGGAGTAACTACAATGAGCAGTTCTTC. This translates into CASTGTSGSNYNEQFF.

This clone has only one observation. This chain uses TRBV5-1 with TRBJ1-6, with D unresolved. The germline V and J ends were trimmed by 2 bases and 5 bases, with 20 bases remaining between them. The germline gives CDR1 SGHRS, CDR2 YFSETQ. This CDR3 has 18 amino acids. This CDR3 is CASSFDGPDPPNNSPLHF. In nucleotides, the CDR3 is TGCGCCAGCAGCTTTGATGGTCCAGATCCCCCGAATAATTCACCCCTCCACTTT.

This clone occurred a few times. The chain recombines TRBV30 with TRBJ2-3; tentatively, D is TRBD1 (6 bases). Deletions cut 3 bases from V and 2 bases from J, with 12 bases between. Per the germline V gene, CDR1 is GTSNPN and CDR2 is SVGIG (reference sequence). The CDR3 contains 14 residues. The CDR3 loop is CAWSQTGPTDTQYF. In DNA form, the CDR3 reads TGTGCCTGGAGCCAAACAGGGCCCACAGATACGCAGTATTTT.

This clone was counted a few times. The V call is TRBV7-3, the J call TRBJ1-1; D possibly corresponds to TRBD1 (5 bases). Germline CDR1 and CDR2: SGHTA and FQGTGA. The ends were cut back, 5 bases at V and 6 bases at J, with 16 bases in the middle. The CDR3 has 14 residues. CDR3 DNA: TGTGCCAGCAGCCCCGGAGTCTGGGGGGCTGAAGCTTTCTTT. It is translated as CASSPGVWGAEAFF.

This rearrangement joins TRBV10-1 to TRBJ1-1, with D possibly TRBD1 on 6 matching bases. V lost 5 bases and J lost 3, with 13 bases in between. The CDR3 has 14 amino acids. CDR1 WNHNN and CDR2 SYGVQD come from the germline V gene (reference sequence). This CDR3 reads CASSRDTTDTEAFF. The DNA for the CDR3 is TGCGCCAGCAGTAGGGACACAACAGACACTGAAGCTTTCTTT.

The V gene is TRBV19, the J gene TRBJ2-7, with D perhaps matching TRBD1 (5 bases). CDR3 length: 14 residues. The V gene's germline CDR1 is LNHDA and CDR2 SQIVND (reference sequence). V was clipped by 1 base and J by 6 bases, with 13 bases between them. CDR3 coding DNA: TGTGCCAGTAGTATAGGCTATCAGGGAACCGAGCAGTACTTC. Translating it yields CASSIGYQGTEQYF. The full variable domain, with the rest looked up from reference TRBV19 and TRBJ2-7, is DGGITQSPKYLFRKEGQNVTLSCEQNLNHDAMYWYRQDPGQGLRLIYYSQIVNDFQKGDIAEGYSVSREKKESFPLTVTSAQKNPTAFYLCASSIGYQGTEQYFGPGTRLTVT.

The rearrangement links TRBV5-1 to TRBJ2-7; TRBD1 agrees at 7 bases. Germline values: CDR1 SGHRS, CDR2 YFSETQ. The CDR3 runs to 15 residues. Trimming at V came to 0 bases and at J to 2 bases, leaving 5 bases not matched to a gene. The CDR3 protein is CASSLETGSPYEQYF. As DNA, the CDR3 is TGCGCCAGCAGCTTGGAGACAGGGTCCCCCTACGAGCAGTACTTC.

The chain recombines TRBV19 with TRBJ2-7; TRBD2 agrees at 10 bases. Germline V CDR1 and CDR2: LNHDA, SQIVND (reference sequence). The CDR3 contains 15 residues. Trimming removed 7 bases from V and 3 bases from J; junction bases left unmatched: 9. CDR3 loop: CASNVGASGSYEQYF. CDR3 in DNA: TGTGCCAGTAATGTGGGGGCTAGCGGGAGCTACGAGCAGTACTTC.

V usage is TRBV19 and J usage is TRBJ2-2; 8 bases agree with TRBD2. V was pared by 7 bases and J by 0 bases, with 16 bases of the junction left unmatched. CDR3 length: 19 residues. CDR1 and CDR2 (germline): LNHDA, SQIVND (reference sequence). The CDR3 loop reads CASKAPPGLAGSNTGELFF. Written as DNA, the CDR3 is TGTGCCAGTAAGGCCCCCCCGGGGCTAGCGGGCTCGAACACCGGGGAGCTGTTTTTT. The whole variable domain, remainder taken from reference TRBV19 and TRBJ2-2, is DGGITQSPKYLFRKEGQNVTLSCEQNLNHDAMYWYRQDPGQGLRLIYYSQIVNDFQKGDIAEGYSVSREKKESFPLTVTSAQKNPTAFYLCASKAPPGLAGSNTGELFFGEGSRLTVL.

The genes are TRBV9 and TRBJ1-1, with TRBD1 as a possible D gene (6 bases). Trimming stripped 2 bases from V and 6 bases from J, with 11 bases between. Germline values: CDR1 SGDLS, CDR2 YYNGEE. The CDR3 contains 13 residues. DNA of the CDR3: TGTGCCAGCAGCGTCACACAGGGAGCTGAAGCTTTCTTT. Its translation: CASSVTQGAEAFF.

The chain is built from TRBV7-8 and TRBJ1-5, with D perhaps matching TRBD1 (5 bases). The germline V gene has CDR1 SGHVS and CDR2 FQNEAQ. V was shortened by 6 bases and J by 0 bases, with 18 bases between the two germline ends. This CDR3 is 17 amino acids long. DNA of the CDR3: TGTGCCAGCAGTTACCTACGGGGGGGGAATAGCAATCAGCCCCAGCATTTT. It is translated as CASSYLRGGNSNQPQHF.

The chain carries TRBV13 and TRBJ2-5, with D maybe TRBD1 (5 bases). Germline CDR1 and CDR2: PRHDT and FYEKMQ (reference sequence). V was clipped by 1 base and J by 5 bases, with 14 bases between them. This CDR3 has 15 amino acids. In nucleotides, the CDR3 is TGTGCCAGCAGCTTAGAAGACAGTGAGATGGAGACCCAGTACTTC. As protein: CASSLEDSEMETQYF.

This chain connects TRBV6-5 to TRBJ2-7; 9 positions match TRBD1. CDR3 length equals 15 residues. Germline trimming cut 6 bases from V and 4 bases from J; bases unmatched to any gene: 10. Germline assignment: CDR1 MNHEY and CDR2 SVGAGI. The CDR3 coding sequence is TGTGCCAGCAGACAACCGGGACAGGGACAATACGAGCAGTACTTC. Translated, it gives CASRQPGQGQYEQYF.

The rearrangement links TRBV6-1 to TRBJ2-1, with 10 bases matching TRBD2. The CDR3 consists of 16 residues. The junction had 7 bases not matched to a gene; V was cut back by 4 bases and J by 4 bases. CDR1 is MNHNS, CDR2 SASEGT, per germline. The CDR3 region has the DNA TGTGCCAGCAGTGCAGCGGGAGGGCCGATATACAATGAGCAGTTCTTC. This sequence encodes CASSAAGGPIYNEQFF.

J is TRBJ1-2 and V is TRBV7-9, with D perhaps TRBD1 (5 bases). The V end was cut by 3 bases, the J end by 3 bases, with 8 bases between. Germline-derived CDR1 and CDR2 are SEHNR and FQNEAQ (reference sequence). The CDR3 is 13 amino acids. The CDR3 nucleotides are TGTGCCAGCAGCTTGCAGGGTTACTATGGCTACACCTTC. It specifies CASSLQGYYGYTF.

The chain carries TRBV7-3 and TRBJ2-3; D may be TRBD2 (6 bases). There are 14 residues in the CDR3. Germline CDR1 and CDR2: SGHTA and FQGTGA. V was pared by 5 bases and J by 4 bases, with 13 bases between. The chain's CDR3 is CASSPGVGADTQYF. In DNA, the CDR3 is TGTGCCAGCAGCCCGGGAGTAGGAGCAGATACGCAGTATTTT.

The chain has TRBV7-2 and TRBJ2-1, with 11 nucleotides matching TRBD2. Germline V CDR1 and CDR2: SGHTA, FQGNSA. V trimming: 1 base; J trimming: 10 bases; junction bases outside the gene matches: 6. The CDR3 has 15 residues. The CDR3 protein is CASSLVASGRKEQFF. The CDR3 nucleotides are TGTGCCAGCAGCTTAGTCGCTAGCGGGAGGAAAGAGCAGTTCTTC.

In this sample, this clone turned up a few times. This chain links TRBV5-1 with TRBJ1-1, with TRBD1 matching 7 bases. The germline V gene encodes CDR1 SGHRS and CDR2 YFSETQ. The CDR3 runs to 14 residues. J lost 5 bases, V lost 0 bases, and 4 bases had no gene match. Here the CDR3 DNA reads TGCGCCAGCAGCTTGGGTCCAGGGGGGACTGAAGCTTTCTTT. This encodes CASSLGPGGTEAFF.

The V and J genes are TRBV30 and TRBJ2-3, with 13 bases that match TRBD2. Germline trimming cut 4 bases from V and 6 bases from J; bases unmatched to any gene: 10. The CDR3 length is 16 residues. Germline V gives CDR1 GTSNPN, CDR2 SVGIG (reference sequence). CDR3 bases: TGTGCCTGGATTTCTAGGACTAGCGGGAGAGGCGATACGCAGTATTTT. This encodes CAWISRTSGRGDTQYF.